A single sample gave rise to the 28 T cell receptor beta chains below, sequenced in a study of PD-1 blockade in mismatch repair-deficient tumors. Sequenced by immunoSEQ multiplex PCR; TCRdb stores in-frame clones only, minus some. This sample yields under 95,000 clones, of which approximately 80% are seen a single time; approximately 5.5% belongs to the top ten. The source material was peripheral blood, sampled 44 weeks after starting pembrolizumab. These receptor sequences come from an adult with mismatch repair-deficient cancer.

This rearrangement joins TRBV15 to TRBJ2-7; D remains unclear. V dropped 1 base and J dropped 5 bases, with 12 bases sitting between them. Germline-derived CDR1 and CDR2 are LNHNV and YYDKDF (reference sequence). CDR3 size: 14 residues. The CDR3 loop is CATSRGVSANEQYF. The CDR3 coding sequence is TGTGCCACCAGCAGAGGCGTCTCAGCTAACGAGCAGTACTTC.

CDR3 sequence (DNA): TGTGCCAGCAGCCCGGGACAGGGGGGAGGAAACACCATATATTTT. This codes for CASSPGQGGGNTIYF. The chain is built from TRBV9 and TRBJ1-3; 11 bases agree with TRBD1. Germline values: CDR1 SGDLS, CDR2 YYNGEE. The CDR3 loop spans 15 amino acids. V dropped 4 bases and J dropped 4; count of bases not matched to a gene: 4.

This chain uses TRBV2 with TRBJ1-1; 8 bases agree with TRBD1. This CDR3 contains 13 residues. Germline loops: CDR1 SNHLY, CDR2 FYNNEI. V lost 4 bases and J lost 7; bases outside the gene matches: 5. As DNA, the CDR3 is TGTGCCAGCAGTGGACAGGGGTTGGGTGAAGCTTTCTTT. This gives the protein CASSGQGLGEAFF.

V gene TRBV7-9 combines with J gene TRBJ1-5, with unresolved D. The CDR3 consists of 15 residues. Trimming removed 1 base at V and 0 bases at J, with 7 bases between. From germline, CDR1 is SEHNR and CDR2 FQNEAQ (reference sequence). The CDR3, as DNA: TGTGCCAGCAGCTTAGACAGAACTAGCAATCAGCCCCAGCATTTT. This codes for CASSLDRTSNQPQHF.

The V gene is TRBV7-3, the J gene TRBJ1-1; D call uncertain. V was shortened by 2 bases and J by 4 bases, with 11 bases between the two germline ends. The CDR3 runs 14 residues. CDR1 and CDR2 from the germline V gene are SGHTA and FQGTGA. The CDR3 nucleotides are TGTGCCAGCAGCTTAGGGAGAACCTCCACTGAAGCTTTCTTT. Protein sequence: CASSLGRTSTEAFF. Full variable domain (remainder filled in from reference TRBV7-3 and TRBJ1-1): GAGVSQTPSNKVTEKGKYVELRCDPISGHTALYWYRQSLGQGPEFLIYFQGTGAADDSGLPNDRFFAVRPEGSVSTLKIQRTERGDSAVYLCASSLGRTSTEAFFGQGTRLTVV.

This clone was observed a few times. The chain joins TRBV5-1 to TRBJ1-4, with D maybe TRBD1 (6 bases). The CDR3 contains 15 residues. Germline values: CDR1 SGHRS, CDR2 YFSETQ. V shed 7 bases and J shed 2 bases, with 15 bases lying between them. CDR3 in DNA: TGCGCCAGCGGACCCGGGACACCGACTAATGAAAAACTGTTTTTT. Its translation: CASGPGTPTNEKLFF.

The rearrangement uses TRBV14 and TRBJ2-7; D remains ambiguous. Per the germline V gene, CDR1 is SGHDN and CDR2 is FVKESK. Trimming took 3 bases from V and 4 from J, leaving 13 bases between them. The CDR3 sequence is 14 residues long. The CDR3 coding sequence is TGTGCCAGCAGCCACCGGGCGTTTGCGTACGAGCAGTACTTC. Encoded protein: CASSHRAFAYEQYF. The whole variable domain, filled in from reference TRBV14 and TRBJ2-7, reads EAGVTQFPSHSVIEKGQTVTLRCDPISGHDNLYWYRRVMGKEIKFLLHFVKESKQDESGMPNNRFLAERTGGTYSTLKVQPAELEDSGVYFCASSHRAFAYEQYFGPGTRLTVT.

The chain links TRBV29-1 to TRBJ2-1, with D possibly called TRBD1 or TRBD2 (5 bases each). The CDR3 is 15 amino acids. The germline V gene has CDR1 SQVTM and CDR2 ANQGSEA. Deletions cut 2 bases from V and 2 bases from J, with 13 bases between. CDR3: CSVELGPGTYNEQFF. CDR3 sequence (DNA): TGCAGCGTTGAATTGGGGCCCGGGACCTACAATGAGCAGTTCTTC.

The chain employs TRBV15 and TRBJ2-5, with 7 bases matching TRBD2. The CDR3 has 14 residues. J gave up 7 bases and V 2 bases, and 7 bases lay outside the gene matches. Germline V CDR1 and CDR2: LNHNV, YYDKDF (reference sequence). The CDR3 spells CATSRLLASVTQYF. The CDR3 region has the DNA TGTGCCACCAGCAGACTACTAGCGAGCGTGACCCAGTACTTC. The variable domain in full, completed from reference TRBV15 and TRBJ2-5, reads DAMVIQNPRYQVTQFGKPVTLSCSQTLNHNVMYWYQQKSSQAPKLLFHYYDKDFNNEADTPDNFQSRRPNTSFCFLDIRSPGLGDTAMYLCATSRLLASVTQYFGPGTRLLVL.

This chain links TRBV5-1 with TRBJ2-1; 12 nucleotides match TRBD2. V trimming: 7 bases; J trimming: 8 bases; junction bases outside the gene matches: 7. This CDR3 is built from 14 residues. The germline V gene encodes CDR1 SGHRS and CDR2 YFSETQ. CDR3 sequence reads: CASLAGGPDDEQFF. DNA for the CDR3: TGCGCCAGCCTAGCGGGAGGGCCTGACGATGAGCAGTTCTTC.

The chain carries TRBV11-2 and TRBJ1-1; D call uncertain. This CDR3 is built from 12 residues. Deletions cut 2 bases from V and 6 bases from J, with 7 bases between. Germline CDR1 reads SGHAT; CDR2 reads FQNNGV. CDR3 DNA: TGTGCCAGCAGCTTAAGGCAGGCTGAAGCTTTCTTT. This codes for CASSLRQAEAFF.

The chain is built from TRBV10-3 and TRBJ1-1; D not certain. Deletions cut 11 bases from V and 2 bases from J, with 9 bases between. CDR3 length: 11 residues. Germline loops: CDR1 ENHRY, CDR2 SYGVKD. The CDR3 DNA reads TGTGCCGCCACATCAAACACTGAAGCTTTCTTT. This gives the protein CAATSNTEAFF.

The rearrangement links TRBV30 to TRBJ1-1; D not certain. The CDR3 consists of 13 residues. Germline assignment: CDR1 GTSNPN and CDR2 SVGIG (reference sequence). V lost 3 bases and J 8 bases, leaving 16 bases between the germline ends. The CDR3 loop is CAWSISYQAEAFF. The CDR3 DNA sequence: TGTGCCTGGAGCATCAGTTACCAGGCCGAAGCTTTCTTT.

This clone was counted only a few times. The rearrangement uses TRBV18 and TRBJ1-1; 9 positions match TRBD1. CDR1 KGHSH and CDR2 LQKENI come from the germline V gene. After removal of 3 bases from V and 0 bases from J, the junction contained 5 bases not matched to a gene. This CDR3 has 16 amino acids. The CDR3 DNA follows: TGTGCCAGCTCACCCTCGGGACAGGGAATGAACACTGAAGCTTTCTTT. This sequence encodes CASSPSGQGMNTEAFF.

This clone has only one observation. This sequence joins TRBV7-3 and TRBJ2-1; 9 nucleotides agree with TRBD2. Trimming took 4 bases from V and 3 from J; bases not matched to a gene: 10. This CDR3 comprises 17 residues. Germline V gives CDR1 SGHTA, CDR2 FQGTGA. The DNA for the CDR3 is TGTGCCAGCAGCTCAATGCAAGCGGGAGGAAGCTACAATGAGCAGTTCTTC. Translation: CASSSMQAGGSYNEQFF. The full variable domain, rest sourced from reference TRBV7-3 and TRBJ2-1, is GAGVSQTPSNKVTEKGKYVELRCDPISGHTALYWYRQSLGQGPEFLIYFQGTGAADDSGLPNDRFFAVRPEGSVSTLKIQRTERGDSAVYLCASSSMQAGGSYNEQFFGPGTRLTVL.

The chain is built from TRBV9 and TRBJ2-2; D is unclear. Germline lookup yields CDR1 SGDLS and CDR2 YYNGEE. The V end was cut by 0 bases, the J end by 1 base, with 7 bases between. The CDR3 is 15 residues long. In nucleotides, the CDR3 is TGTGCCAGCAGCGTAGTGGCGGAGAACACCGGGGAGCTGTTTTTT. Protein: CASSVVAENTGELFF.

The chain links TRBV19 to TRBJ1-2, with D unresolved. V lost 3 bases to trimming and J lost 8 bases, with 16 bases between them. CDR3 length equals 14 residues. Germline V gene data show CDR1 as LNHDA and CDR2 as SQIVND (reference sequence). In DNA, the CDR3 is TGTGCCAGTAGTATCGGTGGGGTCAGCCCGGGCTACACCTTC. It encodes CASSIGGVSPGYTF.

J is TRBJ2-7 and V is TRBV5-8; D may be TRBD2 (5 bases). The CDR3 runs 14 residues. Trimming removed 6 bases at V and 6 bases at J, with 19 bases between. The V gene's germline CDR1 is SGHTS and CDR2 YDEGEE. CDR3 protein: CASTLGLVYSEQYF. CDR3 in DNA: TGTGCCAGCACCCTTGGACTGGTCTATAGCGAGCAGTACTTC.

This CDR3 is CASSLTFQSTDTQYF. The CDR3 DNA follows: TGTGCCAGCAGCCTCACTTTTCAGAGCACAGATACGCAGTATTTT. This chain links TRBV7-2 with TRBJ2-3, with no clear D. This CDR3 region has 15 residues. V dropped 5 bases and J dropped 0 bases, with 12 bases sitting between them. Germline CDR1 reads SGHTA; CDR2 reads FQGNSA.

The gene calls are TRBV2 and TRBJ2-1; D is uncertain. CDR1 is SNHLY and CDR2 is FYNNEI in the germline V gene. V was cut by 7 bases and J by 9 bases, with 22 bases left in between. The CDR3 extends over 15 amino acids. This CDR3 reads CASTSRTPGMGEQFF. In DNA form, the CDR3 reads TGTGCCAGCACTTCTAGGACGCCTGGTATGGGTGAGCAGTTCTTC.

This clone came up a few times. V usage is TRBV11-3 and J usage is TRBJ1-3; D is undetermined. Germline V gene sequence: CDR1 SGHNT, CDR2 YENEEA. The CDR3 contains 12 residues. Trimming left V 3 bases short and J 6 bases short, with 6 bases between. In DNA form, the CDR3 reads TGTGCCAGCAGCTTCCCTGCAAACACCATATATTTT. It encodes CASSFPANTIYF. Full variable domain (missing parts from reference TRBV11-3 and TRBJ1-3): EAGVVQSPRYKIIEKKQPVAFWCNPISGHNTLYWYLQNLGQGPELLIRYENEEAVDDSQLPKDRFSAERLKGVDSTLKIQPAELGDSAVYLCASSFPANTIYFGEGSWLTVV.

This chain links TRBV7-3 with TRBJ2-3, with 11 bases fitting TRBD2. Germline V gene lookup returns CDR1 SGHTA and CDR2 FQGTGA. Losses at the gene ends were 4 bases for V and 2 bases for J; bases not matched to a gene: 5. CDR3 size: 16 residues. In nucleotides, the CDR3 is TGTGCCAGCAGCTCTAGACTAGCGGGATACACAGATACGCAGTATTTT. It encodes CASSSRLAGYTDTQYF.

V gene TRBV7-6 combines with J gene TRBJ1-1; the D gene is possibly TRBD1 (6 bases). The CDR3 loop spans 13 amino acids. Trimming removed 5 bases from V and 4 bases from J, with 11 bases in between. The germline V gene has CDR1 SGHVS and CDR2 FNYEAQ. CDR3 sequence reads: CASSEQGGTEAFF. The CDR3 nucleotides read TGTGCCAGCAGCGAACAGGGCGGCACTGAAGCTTTCTTT.

The V call is TRBV7-2, the J call TRBJ2-1; 7 positions match TRBD1. The CDR3 length is 15 residues. V was clipped by 5 bases and J by 0 bases; unmatched bases: 4. Germline assignment: CDR1 SGHTA and CDR2 FQGNSA. CDR3 amino acids: CASSPRQGSYNEQFF. The DNA for the CDR3 is TGTGCCAGCAGCCCCCGACAGGGCTCCTACAATGAGCAGTTCTTC.

The rearrangement links TRBV6-5 to TRBJ2-3, with D perhaps TRBD1 or TRBD2 (5 bases each). With 6 bases removed from V and 2 bases from J, the gap between germline ends came to 15 bases. This CDR3 spans 15 amino acids. Germline loops: CDR1 MNHEY, CDR2 SVGAGI. In DNA, the CDR3 is TGTGCCAGCAGCAGCCGGGACGGAAACACAGATACGCAGTATTTT. Protein product: CASSSRDGNTDTQYF.

V gene TRBV5-6 combines with J gene TRBJ1-1, with 7 bases fitting TRBD1. The CDR3 extends over 16 amino acids. Germline CDR1 reads SGHDT; CDR2 reads YYEEEE. V lost 0 bases to trimming and J lost 0 bases; unmatched junction nucleotides: 5. Here the CDR3 reads CASSLEGQLMNTEAFF. CDR3 nucleotide sequence: TGTGCCAGCAGCTTGGAGGGACAGCTCATGAACACTGAAGCTTTCTTT.

This rearrangement joins TRBV4-2 to TRBJ1-2, with a tentative D call TRBD1 (5 bases). Germline V gene lookup returns CDR1 LGHNA and CDR2 YNFKEQ. V dropped 0 bases and J dropped 7 bases, with 12 bases sitting between them. The CDR3 length is 14 residues. The chain's CDR3 is CASSQDEGLGGYTF. The CDR3, as DNA: TGTGCCAGCAGCCAAGACGAGGGGCTAGGTGGCTACACCTTC.

The J gene is TRBJ1-5, the V gene TRBV5-4; 8 positions agree with TRBD1. In germline, CDR1 is SGHNT, CDR2 YYREEE (reference sequence). This CDR3 contains 20 residues. The J segment lost 0 bases and the V segment lost 4 bases, leaving 18 bases of the junction unmatched. In DNA form, the CDR3 reads TGTGCCAGCAGCCCGGGGTTCCGGACAGGGTATCTGGTTAGCAATCAGCCCCAGCATTTT. Its protein is CASSPGFRTGYLVSNQPQHF.